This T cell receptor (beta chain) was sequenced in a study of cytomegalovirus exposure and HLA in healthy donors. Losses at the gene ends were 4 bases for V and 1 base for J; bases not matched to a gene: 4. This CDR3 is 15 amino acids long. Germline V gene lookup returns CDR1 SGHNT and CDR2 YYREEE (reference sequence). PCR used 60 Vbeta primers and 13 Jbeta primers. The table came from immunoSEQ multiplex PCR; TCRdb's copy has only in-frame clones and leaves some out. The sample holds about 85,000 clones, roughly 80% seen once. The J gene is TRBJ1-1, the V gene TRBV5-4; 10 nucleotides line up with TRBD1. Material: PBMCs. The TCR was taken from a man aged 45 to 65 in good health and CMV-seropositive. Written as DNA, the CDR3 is TGTGCCAGCAGCGAGGGACAGGGGACGAACACTGAAGCTTTCTTT. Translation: CASSEGQGTNTEAFF.